Listed below are T cell receptor beta chains from one sample, sequenced in a study of long-term antiretroviral therapy in people with HIV. Assay used: immunoSEQ multiplex PCR; TCRdb lists only in-frame clones, some missing. The data show tens of thousands of clones, around 85% seen once. Material: unsorted PBMCs, obtained 2.2 years after starting antiretroviral therapy. All receptors derive from a man aged 18-30 years with HIV. The CDR3 runs from the conserved cysteine through the conserved F or W. A D gene is named only where the DNA matches it firmly. Clone size is not always given. Where it is, it says once, few, many or a class for expanded clones.

>TRBV6-5|.|TRBJ2-2|.
TGTGCCAGCAGTTACGGGACACCGGCGGGCACCGGGGAGCTGTTTTTT
CASSYGTPAGTGELFF
>TRBV20-1|.|TRBJ2-7|.
TGCAGTGCCCATCAACCCTACGAGCAGTACTTC
CSAHQPYEQYF
>TRBV11-3|.|TRBJ2-7|once
TGTGCCAGCAGCTTAGGGGGCGTTGGAGACGAGCAGTACTTC
CASSLGGVGDEQYF
>TRBV19|TRBD1|TRBJ1-1|.
TGTGCCAGTAGTATAGGGGTCACCTTTGGGACAGGGGGCGTGACTGAAGCTTTCTTT
CASSIGVTFGTGGVTEAFF
>TRBV10-3|.|TRBJ2-1|.
TGTGCCTACAGCAGGGGCCCCTACAATGAGCAGTTCTTC
CAYSRGPYNEQFF
>TRBV29-1|.|TRBJ1-2|.
TGCAGCGTTGAACAGGGCCTCTATGGCTACACCTTC
CSVEQGLYGYTF
>TRBV6-5|TRBD1|TRBJ2-2|.
TGTGCCAGCAGTGGGACAGTAGAGATGTCCGGGGAGCTGTTTTTT
CASSGTVEMSGELFF
>TRBV15|.|TRBJ1-4|once
TGTGCCACCAGCAGAGTGGGACCGCTTAGTACTGAAAAACTGTTTTTT
CATSRVGPLSTEKLFF
>TRBV27|.|TRBJ1-2|.
TGTGCCAGCGCCCTGGACGGACGCCGTGGCTACACCTTC
CASALDGRRGYTF
>TRBV19|.|TRBJ1-3|.
TGTGCCAGTAGTATGAGGAGGACTTCTGGAAACACCATATATTTT
CASSMRRTSGNTIYF